This T cell receptor beta chain emerged from a study of regulatory T cells in long-lasting Graves disease (TCRdb year 2021). Looking at the study overall: Antithyroid drugs had been taken for less than 3 months by newly diagnosed Graves' disease patients. Patients with persistent Graves' disease were compared with patients with newly diagnosed Graves' disease using TCR sequencing and RNA sequencing of peripheral blood. The study was conducted in China and was registered as a clinical trial. A total of around 35 samples underwent TCR sequencing: around 13 from persistent and about 20 from newly diagnosed Graves' disease patients. General study outcomes and caveats: Only the TCR beta chain was sequenced and analyzed. Compared with newly diagnosed patients, persistent Graves' disease patients had lower TCR Shannon entropy and fewer highly expanded clones, which suggests clonal expansion. Only peripheral blood was studied, because thyroid tissue, the primary lesion, was inaccessible. As a limitation, the authors acknowledged that the small sample size may reduce accuracy. Persistent patients shared more public clonotypes among themselves (more than 2,500) than newly diagnosed patients did (approximately 970). TRBV28, TRBJ1-2 and TRBJ2-5 were preferentially used in persistent disease, while TRBV20-1 and TRBJ2-1 were favored in newly diagnosed disease.

The time point label on this specimen signifies: newly diagnosed GD, antithyroid drugs for less than 3 months. For both TCR sequencing and RNA sequencing, RNA was extracted from PBMCs using TRIzol. Graves' disease was diagnosed according to American Thyroid Association guidelines. Recruitment of patients was carried out at an endocrinology department in Xi'an, China. Each patient gave about 10 milliliters of peripheral blood, collected in an EDTA anticoagulant tube. Ficoll Paque Plus density gradient separation was used to isolate PBMCs, and no additional T cell sorting was done. RNA quality was checked with an Agilent 2100 Bioanalyzer and agarose gel, and concentration with a NanoDrop 2000. Via the germline V gene (reference sequence), CDR1 is DFQATT and CDR2 SNEGSKA. From its cysteine to its phenylalanine, the CDR3 spans 13 amino acids. Only CDR3 DNA is held: 39 bases, read in frame from base 1. Cut back by 6 bases and 8 bases, the V and J ends lie 19 bases apart.

Regarding this clonotype: It lacks a known antigen. The record has no base qualities; no much larger clone is one base away.

Libraries were made using multiplex PCR. Sequencing instrument: Illumina HiSeq 4000. CDR3 regions were amplified by Arm-PCR with iRepertoire HTBI primers to construct TCR beta libraries. Before sequencing, the PCR products underwent gel purification. From the authors' description of their analysis: A total of fewer than 70 TRBV and some 15 TRBJ segments were identified across samples and were used for gene usage analysis of CDR3 amino acid clonotypes. COPE and FqMerger were used to merge the filtered high-quality paired reads into contigs. BLAST was used to align contigs to IMGT TRBV, TRBD and TRBJ reference genes, and CDR3 was defined according to IMGT. Highly expanded clones were defined as clonotypes with a frequency above 0.1%. Shannon entropy served as the measure of repertoire diversity, while the Gini coefficient captured V-J evenness. Public clonotypes were defined as clonotypes shared by more than one individual. TCRdb's own reprocessing of the public reads used fastp at Q25 and MiXCR and kept productive beta chains. When rows share a CDR3 protein, they turn into one entry using the most common DNA and genes. The V and J calls reflect TCRdb's pipeline rather than the authors' work. The sample contains 620,000 or so distinct CDR3 sequences, 15% to 20% of them found a single time. Approximately 18% of the sample is taken by the ten largest.

These data were also reused for a study on T cells in Graves' hyperthyroidism and ophthalmopathy. As described in the second report: A patient counted as having stable Graves' hyperthyroidism if no progression to ophthalmopathy occurred over 18 months of follow-up. Hyperthyroidism patients were newly diagnosed, with disease duration under 2 months, and aged 18 to 65 years. The study excluded patients with uncontrolled infections, other autoimmune diseases, pregnancy or lactation. Diagnoses were established on the basis of clinical symptoms, serum thyroxine and TRAb, thyroid ultrasound, and orbital computed tomography. The first round of RT-PCR for the TCR CDR3 was performed with the HTBI primer set and the Qiagen OneStep RT-PCR kit. Most expanded thyroid clonotypes (frequency above 0.001) were also detected in blood, suggesting blood repertoires may reflect thyroid immune responses. A 13 V-J signature model separated ophthalmopathy from stable hyperthyroidism, with roughly 88% sensitivity and 81% to 82% specificity in cross-validation and 80%/75% in testing. In validation, the model predicted progression to ophthalmopathy a median of around six months before onset, with about 71% sensitivity and more than 72% specificity. A discovery cohort of roughly 100 patients, approximately 45 with Graves' ophthalmopathy and over 55 with stable Graves' hyperthyroidism, was used to find distinguishing TCR V-J signatures. Whether ophthalmopathy could be predicted prospectively was tested in an independent validation cohort made up of 18 to 20 hyperthyroidism patients plus 17 patients who later progressed to ophthalmopathy. The roughly 91 discovery patients were randomly divided into training and test sets at a 7:3 ratio. Thyroid tissue and blood T-cell repertoires from several Graves' hyperthyroidism patients were also compared in the study. After blood sampling, hyperthyroidism patients were treated with methimazole at a starting dose of 30 mg daily, and ophthalmopathy patients were treated with high-dose intravenous methylprednisolone. Libraries were constructed in a second round of multiplex PCR, after which size selection and purification were carried out. Paired-end sequencing of the libraries was performed with 100 bp reads on an Illumina HiSeq2000. Raw data were processed with SOAPnuke, discarding reads with adapters, uncalled bases, mean Phred below 15, or no exact constant-primer or identifier match. High-quality paired reads were merged using COPE v1.2.5, and each unique nucleotide sequence was defined as a clonotype. MiTCR v1.1 was used to align clonotypes to the IMGT TRBV, TRBD and TRBJ reference segments. The analysis was restricted to V-J combinations with a frequency above 0.0001, which together covered roughly 99% of the repertoires. A TCS score was defined as the ratio of F50 (clonal expansion) to E x V (chaos), with BLOSUM62-based TCRdist applied between CDR3 peptides within each V-J. Welch's t-statistics and random forest reduced around 550 V-J features to about 13, which were used in a naive Bayes classifier (R e1071). No statistical method was used to set the sample size in advance, and investigators knew the group allocation. TCR Vbeta CDR3 sequencing of 135 peripheral blood samples (around 45 ophthalmopathy, about 80 hyperthyroidism and roughly 17 progressor patients) is reported in the paper.

The source of this sequence is a woman aged 30 to 39 with Graves disease. Donor details come from another sample of the same person, matched by shared clones. The V and J genes are TRBV20-1 and TRBJ1-2, with no confidently assigned D gene. The starting material was peripheral blood mononuclear cells (PBMCs), obtained at new diagnosis, from a patient treated with antithyroid drugs. The encoded CDR3 is CSAAGLLGRGYTF. The nucleotide sequence is TGCAGTGCCGCCGGGCTCCTCGGCCGGGGCTACACCTTC.